This T cell receptor (beta chain) was found in a study of cytomegalovirus exposure and HLA in healthy donors (dated by TCRdb to 2016 to 2017). Describing the broader study: In an earlier analysis of roughly 500 of the donors, roughly 300 Gb of sequence data and some 120 million unique TCR beta sequences from approximately 180 million T cells were reported. Approximately 330 gigabases of sequencing data and 91 million or so unique TCR sequences made up an early release that covered 640 HLA-typed donors. Of the roughly 400 genotyped donors, roughly 80% fell in the genetic ancestry cluster associated with self-reported Caucasian donors. The study aimed to test whether cataloging public T cell receptors could reveal signatures of past pathogen exposure. The study profiled the T cell repertoires of 550 to 700 subjects by immunosequencing and related them to cytomegalovirus serostatus. A separate validation cohort of over a hundred different subjects was used in addition to the 666-subject first cohort. High-throughput TCR immunosequencing, statistical association of individual TCRs with disease status, and machine learning were combined to predict cytomegalovirus infection status. To study patterns of TCR occurrence, a later analysis re-analyzed previously published TCR beta repertoires from 500 to 850 donors and added high-resolution HLA genotyping. Rather than drawing on any new phenotypic data, the later analysis identified candidate immune exposures from TCR beta sequences and the way those sequences occurred across donors. In an earlier analysis of several hundred of the donors, high-throughput TCR beta sequencing was used to judge whether each TCR beta V gene segment behaved as functional or pseudogenic. Donor age, sex, ethnicity and CMV serostatus were compiled together with the repertoire data. A later genetic analysis used genome-wide SNP genotypes for about three fifths of the 666 donors, treating that subset as a discovery cohort. Every repertoire in the discovery cohort had been generated on one and the same sequencing platform. HLA typing included class I and class II loci at four-digit resolution. Typing coverage varied by locus: roughly 629-630 donors for A, B, C, DRB1 and DQB1; under 550 for DQA1; 600 to 610 for DPA1; around 450 for DPB1. Because of strong linkage in the cohort, roughly five DR-DQ haplotypes were treated as single units for association and clustering. On average, roughly 250,000 unique TCR beta nucleotide sequences were sequenced per donor among fewer than 500 genotyped donors of the cohort, with 15% to 20% of those sequences being non-productive.

The cohort comprised several hundred healthy bone marrow donors. At the time of sampling, every cohort member was nominally healthy, though immune exposures that went unrecorded were likely present. The donor tested CMV seronegative and was one of the 352 seronegative cohort members. A peripheral blood sample was provided by each donor, and peripheral blood mononuclear cells were used for TCR beta sequencing. Genomic DNA extraction from the blood cell samples was performed with the Qiagen DNeasy Blood Extraction Kit. The paper as a whole reports these results and caveats: Three of the identified cytomegalovirus-associated TCR beta chains were confirmed in vitro to be specific for cytomegalovirus antigens. CMV serostatus was the only immune exposure information available for the cohort. A further reported finding was that TCR beta sequences accurately predicted the HLA-A and HLA-B alleles for most subjects in the first cohort. Because HLA typing was missing for some donors at each locus, association tests included only the typed subset. A group of highly shared sequence variants was considered likely to be a technical artifact of the sequencing pipeline. In a later analysis, TCR association rates were found to vary across HLA loci, with the most associated TCRs seen for DRB1 alleles and the fewest for HLA-C alleles. In the study, some 180 TCR beta chains were listed as associated with cytomegalovirus. While some public TCRs were present in many individuals, most TCR sequences turned up only very rarely across donors. Some IMGT-functional V segments, including TRBV6-2 and TRBV6-3, could not be distinguished by the 87-base-pair reads and were therefore excluded. When HLA alleles, especially DR and DQ, strongly co-occurred, attributing TCR associations to individual alleles was difficult. Compared with the roughly 700-donor mean, donors in an Asian-associated ancestry cluster had fewer N-insertions in productive TCRs, according to a later genetic analysis. An association between a missense DCLRE1C variant and V-gene and J-gene trimming of TCR beta chains was found in a later genetic analysis and replicated in an independent cohort. The presence/absence analyses assumed that sequencing depth was roughly uniform across donors, and that assumption may not be true. Correlated functional status among segregating V segments might reflect linkage disequilibrium, but an unknown experimental factor could not be ruled out. According to the authors, the approach could potentially be generalized to other disease states and immunological phenotypes. Broadly in line with IMGT annotations, most TCR beta V segments showed up in productive rearrangements about 87% or about 30% of the time in an earlier analysis of 450 to 600 of the donors. In a later analysis, HLA-associated TCR beta chains showed more clonal expansion and lower generation probabilities than non-associated chains that were equally common. In this cohort, only TCR beta chains were sequenced, and detectable features were limited by the absence of alpha or paired-chain data. In a later analysis, over 15,000 TCR beta sequences were associated with specific HLA alleles at a false discovery rate of 0.05. The classifier was reported to diagnose cytomegalovirus status with high specificity and sensitivity in both the original cohort and the validation cohort. Most CMV-associated TCR beta chains appeared to be HLA-restricted in a later analysis, and the HLA associations seemed to be driven largely by CMV exposure. About 15 rarely observed V segments, including chromosome 9 orphons, were excluded from the earlier analysis of approximately 600 of the donors because counts were too low. According to a later analysis, parvovirus B19, influenza, CMV and Epstein-Barr virus appeared linked to several top co-occurrence clusters.

Inclusive of the bounding cysteine and phenylalanine, the CDR3 is 14 residues long. Of all the DNA, just the CDR3 is kept, 42 bases in frame from base 1. Trimming removed 0 bases from V and 6 bases from J; the gene matches leave 0 bases unexplained. Reading the germline V gene gives CDR1 MRHNA and CDR2 SNTAGT. For this clone: Its antigen is currently not known. There are no base qualities to consult, and no much larger clone falls within one base.

Library creation used the immunoSEQ multiplex PCR assay. For the multiplex PCR, a mixture combining 60 forward primers for TCR Vbeta segments and 13 reverse primers for TCR Jbeta segments was used. The CDR3 region of rearranged TCR beta genes was amplified from genomic DNA by a multiplex PCR assay. On the Illumina HiSeq System, the amplified TCR beta libraries were sequenced as 87-base-pair reads. The paper's processing steps were these. Across the roughly 600 repertoires, a later analysis counted approximately 83 million unique TCR beta chains, some 11 million of which were shared by at least two donors. Raw reads were error-corrected and collapsed into unique sequences with a nearest-neighbor algorithm that merged closely related sequences to remove PCR and sequencing errors. Alignment of CDR3 sequences to IMGT reference sequences was used to assign V, D and J gene segments. For a sequence to be retained, a match of at least six nucleotides was required to both a V gene segment and a J gene segment. Rearrangements were called productive when the CDR3 lacked stop codons and stayed in frame with V and J; all others were non-productive. CDR3 was defined according to IMGT convention as the region running from the second conserved V-encoded cysteine to the conserved J-encoded phenylalanine. Sequences without an unambiguous match to a single V gene segment were excluded from the earlier analysis of about 630 of the donors. In an earlier analysis of a few hundred of the donors, a V segment was called functional when productive rearrangements were above 56.7%, and segregating when the standard deviation between donors exceeded 5%. To diagnose cytomegalovirus status from the catalog of TCR beta chain sequences, a statistical classification framework was built. In a later analysis, TCR nucleotide sequences were compared against IMGT/GENE-DB human TR gene sequences so that V and J genes could be assigned. Using the TCRdist pipeline, a later analysis assigned CDR3 sequences along with most-parsimonious VDJ recombination scenarios. In a later analysis, each TCR beta chain was defined by its CDR3 amino acid sequence together with its V-gene family, and reads lacking a unique V-gene family were excluded. To address suspected cross-contamination and a sequencing artifact, a later analysis removed around 600 highly shared, low-generation-probability nucleotide sequences. For each public chain, a later analysis derived a clonal expansion index from normalized ranks of inferred template counts within each repertoire. In a later analysis, generation probabilities were computed with a VDJ recombination model fitted to out-of-frame rearrangements, and the resulting probabilities were checked against IGoR. In a later analysis, hypergeometric tests were used to score TCR-TCR, TCR-HLA and TCR-CMV co-occurrence, with a repertoire-size bias correction applied to TCR pairs. To estimate false discovery rates, a later analysis permuted the HLA or CMV assignments 20 times. In a later analysis, co-occurring TCRs were grouped using DBSCAN, and TCRdist sequence similarity was added for clustering within HLA-allele-positive subsets. For co-occurrence clustering, repertoires with fewer than 30,000 or more than 120,000 public chains were excluded, along with a handful of repertoires with anomalous nucleotide sharing. The clones in this table, taken by TCRdb from immuneACCESS, are in-frame only. Not every clone is retained; where verified, under half of the shortfall comes from an unresolved V gene, and the cause of the rest is unknown. The V and J calls and clone size are taken from that table; D and trimming were inferred from the DNA. The sample yields some 190,000 clones; 85% were counted once. 1% of the sample is held by the ten biggest clonotypes.

Source material: PBMCs. The TCR sequence derives from a boy aged 2 to 10 in good health and CMV-seronegative. The V and J segments used are TRBV6-4 and TRBJ2-2; 8 of the junction bases match TRBD1. The DNA reads as follows: TGTGCCAGCAGTGACTCGACAGGGGCCGGGGAGCTGTTTTTT. Translated, this is CASSDSTGAGELFF.